This T cell receptor beta chain was identified during a study of OX40 agonist ivuxolimab in advanced cancers. Turning to the overall study: Ivuxolimab was an agonistic, fully human IgG2 monoclonal antibody directed against OX40 (CD134), a costimulatory receptor. In the dose-escalation cohort, 82.7% of patients were male, and the mean age was roughly 60 years, with a range of roughly 23 to 85. Of the roughly 54 dose-escalation patients, hepatocellular carcinoma was present in 19, melanoma in roughly 15, renal cell carcinoma in 9 and head and neck cancer in 9. Patients were allowed to have had prior anti-PD-1, anti-PD-L1 or anti-CTLA-4 therapy, and around 43% of the dose-escalation patients had been treated with checkpoint inhibitors. Intravenous ivuxolimab was administered to patients every 2 weeks at six dose levels: 0.01, 0.1, 0.3, 1.5, 3 and 10 mg/kg. Peripheral TCRbeta sequencing aimed to test whether ivuxolimab altered TCR sequence diversity and caused clonal T-cell expansion. Partial responses occurred in three dose-escalation patients: two with cutaneous melanoma and one with hepatocellular carcinoma. The paper covers the monotherapy dose-escalation part of the phase I ivuxolimab trial, which included N = 52 patients. Broad study findings and their caveats: The antigen specificity of the peripheral T cells that underwent clonal expansion was not determined. In the 0.1-3.0 mg/kg groups, partial responders were among the patients with the lowest normalized peripheral clonal expansion, particularly in CD8+ T cells. After ivuxolimab, more expanded clones were found on average in CD8+ T cells than in CD4+ T cells. Low levels of normalized T-cell clonal expansion were also seen in some nonresponding patients. At doses of 0.1 to 3.0 mg/kg, clonal expansion of both CD4+ and CD8+ T cells in blood was seen between baseline and week 6.

From the cysteine through the phenylalanine, the CDR3 covers 14 amino acids. The only DNA kept is the CDR3, 42 bases in frame from the first base. The germline V gene yields SGHRS for CDR1 and YFSETQ for CDR2. V gives up 3 bases and J gives up 2 bases, and the segment between their germline ends measures 11 bases. With respect to this clone: Its antigen is currently not known. Base qualities are not provided; no much larger clone lies one nucleotide away.

Genomic DNA was extracted from sorted cells for sequencing of the TCRbeta CDR3 region. The immunoSEQ Assay was used for sequencing of TCRbeta CDR3 regions. TCRdb carries this immuneACCESS record with in-frame sequences only. Its versions omit some clonotypes, under half of them owing to an unresolved V gene in the studies checked, with the rest unexplained. The sample table contains more than 65,000 clones; only one count was recorded for about 87% of them. The top ten clonotypes cover around 0.56% of the sample. Patients with a history of autoimmune disease or receiving systemic immunosuppression were excluded from the trial. In every dose cohort, peripheral blood was drawn for TCR sequencing at baseline, cycle 4 day 1, and cycle 7 day 1. The samples were drawn from a first-in-human, open-label, multicenter phase I dose-escalation trial of ivuxolimab. Adults with locally advanced or metastatic melanoma, renal cell, hepatocellular, or head and neck squamous cell carcinoma were enrolled in the trial. Before TCR sequencing, CD4+ T cells and CD8+ T cells from peripheral blood were sorted into separate populations.

Here the chain combines TRBV5-1 and TRBJ1-1; 5 matching bases give a weak D call of TRBD1. The sequencing here drew on CD4+ or CD8+ T cells sorted from blood, taken in a trial of the OX40 agonist ivuxolimab. This clonotype originated in an adult with an advanced solid tumor such as melanoma, head and neck, liver or kidney cancer. The nucleotide sequence reads as follows: TGCGCCAGCAGCTCTCACCGGGACAACACTGAAGCTTTCTTT. It encodes CASSSHRDNTEAFF. When the CDR3 is completed using the reference TRBV5-1 and TRBJ1-1 genes on either side, the full variable domain is KAGVTQTPRYLIKTRGQQVTLSCSPISGHRSVSWYQQTPGQGLQFLFEYFSETQRNKGNFPGRFSGRQFSNSRSEMNVSTLELGDSALYLCASSSHRDNTEAFFGQGTRLTVV.